The clone carrying this T cell receptor beta chain was seen only a few times. The data were obtained in a study of blood T cells in healthy people across ages. Next came a second PCR, run for about 6 to 11 cycles, which used a sample-barcoded 5' primer along with a J-beta primer mix. Each CDR3 protein gets one entry after TCRdb re-called the 5' RACE reads with MiXCR. The sample shows about 1.5 million distinct CDR3 sequences, roughly 43% of them seen only once. The CDR3 is 13 amino acids. The V gene's germline CDR1 is SEHNR and CDR2 FQNEAQ (reference sequence). The ends were cut back, 5 bases at V and 6 bases at J, with 13 bases in the middle.

Sequenced material: blood. The rearrangement uses TRBV7-9 and TRBJ1-2, with a tentative D call TRBD1 (6 bases). The sequence was collected from a woman under 30 in good health. The CDR3: CASSPGQENGYTF. The CDR3 region has the DNA TGTGCCAGCAGCCCGGGACAAGAGAATGGCTACACCTTC.